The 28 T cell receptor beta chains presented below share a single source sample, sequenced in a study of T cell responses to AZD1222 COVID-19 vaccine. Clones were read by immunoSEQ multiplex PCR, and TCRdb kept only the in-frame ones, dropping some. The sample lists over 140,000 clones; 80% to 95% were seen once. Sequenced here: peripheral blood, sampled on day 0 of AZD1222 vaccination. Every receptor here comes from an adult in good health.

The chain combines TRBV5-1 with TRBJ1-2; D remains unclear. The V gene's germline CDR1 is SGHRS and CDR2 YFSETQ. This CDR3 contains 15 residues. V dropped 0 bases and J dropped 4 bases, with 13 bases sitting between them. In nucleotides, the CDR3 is TGCGCCAGCAGCTTGGAAATGGGCAGGAGCTATGGCTACACCTTC. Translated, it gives CASSLEMGRSYGYTF.

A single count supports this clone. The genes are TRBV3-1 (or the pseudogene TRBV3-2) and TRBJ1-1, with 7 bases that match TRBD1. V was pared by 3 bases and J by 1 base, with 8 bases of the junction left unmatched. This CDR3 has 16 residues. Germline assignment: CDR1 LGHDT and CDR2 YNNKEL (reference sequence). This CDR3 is CASSHIRGGSNTEAFF. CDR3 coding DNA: TGTGCCAGCAGCCATATCAGGGGGGGTTCGAACACTGAAGCTTTCTTT.

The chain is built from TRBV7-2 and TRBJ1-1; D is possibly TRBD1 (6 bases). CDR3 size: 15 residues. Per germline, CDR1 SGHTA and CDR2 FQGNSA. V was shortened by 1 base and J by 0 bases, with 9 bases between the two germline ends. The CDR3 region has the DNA TGTGCCAGCAGCTTAGGACAGGTCCTGAACACTGAAGCTTTCTTT. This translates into CASSLGQVLNTEAFF.

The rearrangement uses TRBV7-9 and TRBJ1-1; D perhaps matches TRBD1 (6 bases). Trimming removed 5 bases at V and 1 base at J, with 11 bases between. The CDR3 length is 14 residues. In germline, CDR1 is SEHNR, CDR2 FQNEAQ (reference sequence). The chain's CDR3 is CASSRGQKNTEAFF. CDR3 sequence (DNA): TGTGCCAGCAGCCGAGGACAGAAGAACACTGAAGCTTTCTTT. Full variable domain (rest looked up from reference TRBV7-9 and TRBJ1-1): DTGVSQNPRHKITKRGQNVTFRCDPISEHNRLYWYRQTLGQGPEFLTYFQNEAQLEKSRLLSDRFSAERPKGSFSTLEIQRTEQGDSAMYLCASSRGQKNTEAFFGQGTRLTVV.

Here the CDR3 reads CASSLAGGQYEQYF. In nucleotides, the CDR3 is TGTGCCAGCAGTTTAGCGGGAGGTCAGTACGAGCAGTACTTC. The chain links TRBV6-2 or TRBV6-3 to TRBJ2-7; TRBD2 agrees at 10 bases. This CDR3 is 14 amino acids long. J was trimmed by 4 bases and V by 4 bases; bases with no gene match: 4. Germline V gene sequence: CDR1 MNHEY, CDR2 SVGEGT.

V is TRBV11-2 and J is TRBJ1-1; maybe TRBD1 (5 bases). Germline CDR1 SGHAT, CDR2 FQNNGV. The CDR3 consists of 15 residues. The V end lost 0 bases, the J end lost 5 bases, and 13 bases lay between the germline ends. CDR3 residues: CASSLDVQGDTEAFF. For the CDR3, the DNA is TGTGCCAGCAGCTTAGATGTTCAGGGTGATACTGAAGCTTTCTTT.

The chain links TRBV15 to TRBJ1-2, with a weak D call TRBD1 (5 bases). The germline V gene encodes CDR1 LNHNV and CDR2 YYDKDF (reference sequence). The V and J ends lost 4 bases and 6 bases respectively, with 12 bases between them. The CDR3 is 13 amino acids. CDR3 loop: CATSTDLGHGYTF. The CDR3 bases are TGTGCCACCAGCACGGACCTGGGGCATGGCTACACCTTC.

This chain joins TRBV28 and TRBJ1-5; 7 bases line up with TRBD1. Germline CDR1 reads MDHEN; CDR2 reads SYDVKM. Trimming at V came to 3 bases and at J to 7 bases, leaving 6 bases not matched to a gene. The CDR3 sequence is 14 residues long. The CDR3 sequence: CASSLSGGEQPQHF. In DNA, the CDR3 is TGTGCCAGCAGTTTGTCAGGGGGAGAACAGCCCCAGCATTTT.

CDR3 DNA: TGTGCCAGTAGTGAGGGGGGATACGATAACTATGGCTACACCTTC. Protein: CASSEGGYDNYGYTF. The rearrangement links TRBV19 to TRBJ1-2; maybe TRBD1 (6 bases). The V and J ends lost 5 bases and 1 base respectively, with 14 bases between them. The CDR3 contains 15 residues. The germline CDR1 and CDR2 sequences are LNHDA and SQIVND (reference sequence).

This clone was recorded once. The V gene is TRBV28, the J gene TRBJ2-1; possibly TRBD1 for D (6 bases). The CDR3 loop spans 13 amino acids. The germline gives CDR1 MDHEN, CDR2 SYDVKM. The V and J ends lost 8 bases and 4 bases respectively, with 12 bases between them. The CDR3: CASWSGAYNEQFF. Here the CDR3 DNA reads TGTGCCAGCTGGTCAGGGGCATACAATGAGCAGTTCTTC.

CDR3 sequence reads: CASSKKAMGGNFDEQYF. The CDR3 DNA follows: TGTGCCAGCAGTAAAAAGGCTATGGGGGGCAACTTCGACGAGCAGTACTTC. The gene calls are TRBV5-4 and TRBJ2-7, with D perhaps matching TRBD1 or TRBD2 (6 bases each). Per the germline V gene, CDR1 is SGHNT and CDR2 is YYREEE (reference sequence). V was trimmed by 5 bases and J by 5 bases, leaving 26 bases between them. This CDR3 has 17 residues.

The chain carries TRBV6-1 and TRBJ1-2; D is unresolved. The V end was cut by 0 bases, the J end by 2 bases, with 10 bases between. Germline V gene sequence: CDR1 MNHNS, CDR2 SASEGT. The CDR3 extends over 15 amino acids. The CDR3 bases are TGTGCCAGCAGTGAAGCGGCAGGAGAAAACTATGGCTACACCTTC. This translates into CASSEAAGENYGYTF.

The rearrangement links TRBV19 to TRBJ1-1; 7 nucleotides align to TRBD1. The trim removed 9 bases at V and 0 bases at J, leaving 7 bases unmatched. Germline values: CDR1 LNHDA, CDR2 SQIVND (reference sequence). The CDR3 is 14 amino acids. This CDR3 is CARRAGTVNTEAFF. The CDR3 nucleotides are TGTGCCAGAAGGGCCGGGACAGTGAACACTGAAGCTTTCTTT.

CDR3 sequence: CASSTYRDGLTDTQYF. CDR3 nucleotides: TGTGCCAGCAGCACATACCGGGACGGCCTCACAGATACGCAGTATTTT. V gene TRBV5-4 combines with J gene TRBJ2-3, with D tentatively TRBD1 or TRBD2 (5 bases each). This CDR3 has 16 residues. The germline V gene encodes CDR1 SGHNT and CDR2 YYREEE (reference sequence). V was pared by 4 bases and J by 2 bases, with 17 bases between.

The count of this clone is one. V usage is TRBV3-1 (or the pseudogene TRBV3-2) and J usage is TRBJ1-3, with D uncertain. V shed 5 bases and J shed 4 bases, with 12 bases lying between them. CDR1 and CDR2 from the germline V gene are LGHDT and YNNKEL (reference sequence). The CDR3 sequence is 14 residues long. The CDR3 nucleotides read TGTGCCAGCAGCTCTACTTACGGAGGAAACACCATATATTTT. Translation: CASSSTYGGNTIYF.

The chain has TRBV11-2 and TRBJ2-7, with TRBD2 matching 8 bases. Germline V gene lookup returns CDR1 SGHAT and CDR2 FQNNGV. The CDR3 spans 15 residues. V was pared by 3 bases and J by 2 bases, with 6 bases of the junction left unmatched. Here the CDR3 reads CASSFWGGGTYEQYF. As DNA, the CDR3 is TGTGCCAGCAGCTTTTGGGGCGGGGGGACCTACGAGCAGTACTTC.

The CDR3 loop reads CASSSPSGTSGIRADTQYF. The CDR3 DNA sequence: TGCGCCAGCAGCTCCCCCTCCGGGACTAGCGGGATTCGGGCAGATACGCAGTATTTT. The chain has TRBV5-1 and TRBJ2-3; 13 nucleotides agree with TRBD2. Germline CDR1 reads SGHRS; CDR2 reads YFSETQ. J was trimmed by 4 bases and V by 3 bases; bases with no gene match: 14. The CDR3 is made up of 19 amino acids.

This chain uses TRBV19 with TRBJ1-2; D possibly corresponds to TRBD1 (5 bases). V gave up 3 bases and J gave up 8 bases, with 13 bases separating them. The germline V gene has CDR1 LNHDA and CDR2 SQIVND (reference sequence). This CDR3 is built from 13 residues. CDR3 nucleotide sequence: TGTGCCAGTAGTATCGAGGGACGGTGGGGCTACACCTTC. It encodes CASSIEGRWGYTF.

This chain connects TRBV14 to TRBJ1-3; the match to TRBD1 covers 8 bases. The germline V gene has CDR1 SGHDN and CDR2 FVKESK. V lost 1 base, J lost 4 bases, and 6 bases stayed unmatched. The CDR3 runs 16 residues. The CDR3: CASSQVDRGSGNTIYF. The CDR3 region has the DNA TGTGCCAGCAGCCAAGTAGACAGGGGCTCCGGAAACACCATATATTTT.

The CDR3 sequence is CASSAVSSGFDRYQFF. In DNA, the CDR3 is TGTGCCAGCAGTGCCGTCAGTAGCGGATTCGACAGGTATCAGTTCTTC. The V call is TRBV6-1, the J call TRBJ2-1; D is tentatively TRBD1 or TRBD2 (6 bases each). Germline lookup yields CDR1 MNHNS and CDR2 SASEGT. The CDR3 length is 16 residues. Trimming removed 4 bases from V and 13 bases from J, with 26 bases in between.

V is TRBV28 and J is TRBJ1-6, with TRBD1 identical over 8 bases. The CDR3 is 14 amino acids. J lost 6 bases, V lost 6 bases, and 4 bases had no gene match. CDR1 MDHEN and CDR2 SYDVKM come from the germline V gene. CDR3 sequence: CASRRTGINSPLHF. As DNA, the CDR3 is TGTGCCAGCAGAAGGACAGGGATTAATTCACCCCTCCACTTT. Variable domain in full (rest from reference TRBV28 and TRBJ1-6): DVKVTQSSRYLVKRTGEKVFLECVQDMDHENMFWYRQDPGLGLRLIYFSYDVKMKEKGDIPEGYSVSREKKERFSLILESASTNQTSMYLCASRRTGINSPLHFGNGTRLTVT.

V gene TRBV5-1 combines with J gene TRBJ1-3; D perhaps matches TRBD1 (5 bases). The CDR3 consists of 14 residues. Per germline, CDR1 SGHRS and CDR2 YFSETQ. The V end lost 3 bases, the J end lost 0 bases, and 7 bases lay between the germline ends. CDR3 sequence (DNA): TGCGCCAGCAGCTGGGGGACCTCTGGAAACACCATATATTTT. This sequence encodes CASSWGTSGNTIYF.

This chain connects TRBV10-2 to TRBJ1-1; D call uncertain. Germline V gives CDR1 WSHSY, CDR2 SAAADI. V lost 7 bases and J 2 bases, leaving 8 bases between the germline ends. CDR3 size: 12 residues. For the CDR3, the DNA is TGCGCCAGCACAGACTTCAACACTGAAGCTTTCTTT. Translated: CASTDFNTEAFF.

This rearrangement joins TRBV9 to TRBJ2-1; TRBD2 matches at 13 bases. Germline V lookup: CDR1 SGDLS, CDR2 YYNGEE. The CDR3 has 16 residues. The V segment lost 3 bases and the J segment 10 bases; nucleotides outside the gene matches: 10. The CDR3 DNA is TGTGCCAGCAGCGCCCGACTAGCGGGGGGAGTAGGGGAGCAGTTCTTC. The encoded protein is CASSARLAGGVGEQFF.

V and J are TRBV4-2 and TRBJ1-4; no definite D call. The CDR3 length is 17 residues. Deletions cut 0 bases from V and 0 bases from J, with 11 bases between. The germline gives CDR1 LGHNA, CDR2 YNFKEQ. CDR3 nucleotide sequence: TGTGCCAGCAGCCAAGATCACGATAGGGCAACTAATGAAAAACTGTTTTTT. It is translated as CASSQDHDRATNEKLFF.

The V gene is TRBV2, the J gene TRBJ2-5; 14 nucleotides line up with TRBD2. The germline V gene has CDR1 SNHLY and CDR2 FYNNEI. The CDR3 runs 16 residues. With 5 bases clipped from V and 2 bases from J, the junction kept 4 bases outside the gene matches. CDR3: CASSTGTSGGQETQYF. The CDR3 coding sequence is TGTGCCAGCAGTACCGGGACTAGCGGGGGACAAGAGACCCAGTACTTC.

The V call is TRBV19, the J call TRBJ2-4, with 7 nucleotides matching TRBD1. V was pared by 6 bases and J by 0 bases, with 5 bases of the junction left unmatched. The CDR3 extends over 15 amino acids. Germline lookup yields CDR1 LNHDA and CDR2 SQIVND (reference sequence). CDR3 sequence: CASSDPGGAKNIQYF. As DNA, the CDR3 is TGTGCCAGTAGCGACCCAGGGGGAGCCAAAAACATTCAGTACTTC.

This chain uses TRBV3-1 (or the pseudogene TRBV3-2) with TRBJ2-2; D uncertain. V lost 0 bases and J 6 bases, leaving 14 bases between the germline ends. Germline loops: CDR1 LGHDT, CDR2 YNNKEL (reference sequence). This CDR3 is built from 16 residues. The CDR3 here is CASSQDSRWVAGELFF. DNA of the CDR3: TGTGCCAGCAGCCAAGATTCGAGATGGGTAGCCGGGGAGCTGTTTTTT.